This entry concerns a single T cell receptor (beta chain). This CDR3 is built from 16 residues. Germline CDR1 reads MNHEY; CDR2 reads SMNVEV (reference sequence). The data belong to a study of monozygotic twins with inflammatory bowel disease. There were eight separate reactions per sample in which cDNA was made. TCRdb reprocessed the 5' RACE reads and stores each CDR3 protein as one record, lacking DNA. The sample has a few hundred thousand distinct CDR3 sequences. This TCR derives from a human donor with ulcerative colitis or Crohn's disease, or a healthy co-twin of an affected twin (not recorded which). Sequenced input: blood. The chain links TRBV27 to TRBJ1-4. CDR3 region: CASRISSGTTNEKLFF.